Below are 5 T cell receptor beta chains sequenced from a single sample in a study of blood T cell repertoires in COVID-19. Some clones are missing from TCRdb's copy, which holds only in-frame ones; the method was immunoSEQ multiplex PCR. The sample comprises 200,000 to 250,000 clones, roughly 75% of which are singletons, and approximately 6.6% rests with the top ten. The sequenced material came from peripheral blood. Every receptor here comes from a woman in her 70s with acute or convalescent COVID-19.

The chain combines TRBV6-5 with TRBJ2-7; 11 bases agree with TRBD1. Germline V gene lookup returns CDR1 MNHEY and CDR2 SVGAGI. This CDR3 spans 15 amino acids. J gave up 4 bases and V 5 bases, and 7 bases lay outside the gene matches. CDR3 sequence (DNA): TGTGCCAGCAGTCCGCGGACAGGGGGCGTATACGAGCAGTACTTC. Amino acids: CASSPRTGGVYEQYF.

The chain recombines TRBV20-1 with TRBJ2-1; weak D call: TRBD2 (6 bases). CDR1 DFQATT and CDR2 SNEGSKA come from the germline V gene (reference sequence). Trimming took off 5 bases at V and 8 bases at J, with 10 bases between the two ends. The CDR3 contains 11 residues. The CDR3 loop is CSAATRYEQFF. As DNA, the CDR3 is TGCAGTGCTGCGACTAGATATGAGCAGTTCTTC.

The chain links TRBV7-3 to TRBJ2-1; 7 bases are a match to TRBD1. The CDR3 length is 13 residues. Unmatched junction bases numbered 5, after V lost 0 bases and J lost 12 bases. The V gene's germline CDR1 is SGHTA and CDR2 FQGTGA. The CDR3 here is CASSLTERTGQFF. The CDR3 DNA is TGTGCCAGCAGCTTAACAGAGCGGACAGGGCAGTTCTTC. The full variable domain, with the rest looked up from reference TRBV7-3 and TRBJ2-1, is GAGVSQTPSNKVTEKGKYVELRCDPISGHTALYWYRQSLGQGPEFLIYFQGTGAADDSGLPNDRFFAVRPEGSVSTLKIQRTERGDSAVYLCASSLTERTGQFFGPGTRLTVL.

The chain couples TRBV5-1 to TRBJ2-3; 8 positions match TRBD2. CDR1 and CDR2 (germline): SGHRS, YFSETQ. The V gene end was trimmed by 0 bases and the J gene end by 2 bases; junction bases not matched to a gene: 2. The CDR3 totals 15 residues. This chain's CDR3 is CASSLDGGDTDTQYF. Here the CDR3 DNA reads TGCGCCAGCAGCTTGGACGGGGGGGACACAGATACGCAGTATTTT.

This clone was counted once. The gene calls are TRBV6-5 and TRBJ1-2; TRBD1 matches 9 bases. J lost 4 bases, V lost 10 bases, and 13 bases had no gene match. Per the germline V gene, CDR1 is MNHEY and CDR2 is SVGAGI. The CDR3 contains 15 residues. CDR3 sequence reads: CATVPGQGLGYGYTF. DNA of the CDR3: TGTGCCACCGTCCCGGGACAGGGTCTCGGCTATGGCTACACCTTC.